This T cell receptor beta chain derives from a study of Ad26.COV2.S vaccination and SARS-CoV-2 variants. In the study overall: Vaccine-arm donor from the placebo-controlled COV1001 Ad26.COV2.S trial. Intramuscularly, Ad26.COV2.S was given either once or twice, 56 days apart.

Looked up from germline, CDR1 is SGDLS and CDR2 is YYNGEE. Trimming at V came to 3 bases and at J to 5 bases, leaving 7 bases not matched to a gene. The CDR3 covers 14 residues. Treatment noted: roughly 19 received Ad26.COV2.S at low or high dose, single or two shots; several received placebo; per-sample allocation not given. It was on day 63 after the first vaccine or placebo injection that samples were taken. The repertoire was sequenced with immunoSEQ multiplex PCR; TCRdb's copy has only in-frame clones and lacks some. The sample shows 300,000 to 400,000 clones, 80% to 90% of them seen only once. The sequenced sample was peripheral blood, obtained in a trial of Ad26.COV2.S vaccine versus placebo. The TCR comes from a person between 18 and 60 years old who received the Ad26.COV2.S COVID-19 vaccine or a placebo. The chain employs TRBV9 and TRBJ1-1; 7 nucleotides agree with TRBD1. This CDR3 reads CASSEIQGRTEAFF. The CDR3 DNA reads as TGTGCCAGCAGCGAGATACAGGGGAGGACTGAAGCTTTCTTT.